This TCR beta chain derives from a study of spatial heterogeneity in lung cancer. Study results and caveats: The study found that expanded intratumoral alpha and beta TCR counts tracked tumor mutation counts.

By frequency in the sample, this clonotype is medium-sized. The target antigen is unknown. This beta chain slipped into a library made for alpha chains as a stray read, so its size is not meaningful. The time point is: sample taken at primary tumor resection. The sequenced material consisted of unsorted whole RNA from tumor, nontumor lung or frozen PBMC. The V gene lost 8 bases and the J gene lost 10 bases, with 15 bases spanning the gap. CDR3 length: 13 amino acids. Germline V gene lookup returns CDR1 SNHLY and CDR2 FYNNEI. One entry per CDR3 protein, called by TCRdb with MiXCR from the 5' RACE reads. The table lists fewer than 20,000 distinct CDR3 sequences, around 5.5% of them singletons.

This chain uses TRBV2 with TRBJ1-6; D unclear. This material consisted of lung tumor tissue, taken at surgery. This sequence originates from a female donor with early-stage non-small cell lung cancer. The CDR3 DNA sequence: TGTGCCAGCGAGGTCGAACGCGAATCACCCCTCCACTTT. Translation: CASEVERESPLHF.